A selection of T cell receptor beta chains follows, all from one sample in a study of shared clonotypes between healthy human individuals. Assay used: immunoSEQ multiplex PCR; TCRdb lists only in-frame clones, some missing. The repertoire holds 2 million to 2.5 million clones, with around 93% as singletons. Sequencing was done on a sample of naive CD4+ T cells from PBMCs. The receptor set was obtained from a man aged 18 to 30 in good health. Some clones in this sample may be carry-over from other donors' samples. Both conserved end residues are part of each CDR3. D genes are given only for firm matches. Some rows have no size entry. The others give once, few or many, or a class for an expanded clone.

v_gene: TRBV14; d_gene: TRBD1; j_gene: TRBJ1-1; abundance: NA; CDR3nt: TGTGCCAGCAGCGAAGACCCAAGACAGGGGTACACTGAAGCTTTCTTT; CDR3aa: CASSEDPRQGYTEAFF
v_gene: TRBV7-9; d_gene: NA; j_gene: TRBJ1-2; abundance: NA; CDR3nt: TGTGCCAGCAGCTTAATAACACTCTATGGCTACACCTTC; CDR3aa: CASSLITLYGYTF
v_gene: TRBV11-3; d_gene: TRBD1; j_gene: TRBJ2-3; abundance: NA; CDR3nt: TGTGCCAGCAGCATGGGACAGTCCACAGATACGCAGTATTTT; CDR3aa: CASSMGQSTDTQYF
v_gene: TRBV7-2; d_gene: NA; j_gene: TRBJ2-3; abundance: NA; CDR3nt: TGTGCCAGCAGCTACCAATTTCCGGATACGCAGTATTTT; CDR3aa: CASSYQFPDTQYF
v_gene: TRBV5-4; d_gene: TRBD2; j_gene: TRBJ2-3; abundance: NA; CDR3nt: TGTGCCAGCAGCTTTCGTCTAGCGGGGCGAGCAAGCACAGATACGCAGTATTTT; CDR3aa: CASSFRLAGRASTDTQYF
v_gene: TRBV28; d_gene: NA; j_gene: TRBJ1-1; abundance: few; CDR3nt: TGTGCCAGTACGGGGCTTTTCTTT; CDR3aa: CASTGLFF
v_gene: TRBV27; d_gene: NA; j_gene: TRBJ1-3; abundance: NA; CDR3nt: TGTGCCAGCAGACCAACCGGGCCCCGAAACACCATATATTTT; CDR3aa: CASRPTGPRNTIYF
v_gene: TRBV7-9; d_gene: NA; j_gene: TRBJ2-1; abundance: NA; CDR3nt: TGTGCCAGCAGCTTAGGTTTTGTGGGTGAGCAGTTCTTC; CDR3aa: CASSLGFVGEQFF
v_gene: TRBV7-3; d_gene: NA; j_gene: TRBJ2-1; abundance: NA; CDR3nt: TGTGCCAGCAGCTCTTGGGAGGATGGTGAGCAGTTCTTC; CDR3aa: CASSSWEDGEQFF
v_gene: TRBV19; d_gene: TRBD1; j_gene: TRBJ1-1; abundance: NA; CDR3nt: TGTGCCAGTAGCGATACAGGGGGCTTTAGCACTGAAGCTTTCTTT; CDR3aa: CASSDTGGFSTEAFF
v_gene: TRBV7-9; d_gene: NA; j_gene: TRBJ2-3; abundance: once; CDR3nt: TGTGCCAGCAGTAGGCCAGGGATTTGGGATACGCAGTATTTT; CDR3aa: CASSRPGIWDTQYF
v_gene: TRBV7-9; d_gene: TRBD2; j_gene: TRBJ2-1; abundance: once; CDR3nt: TGTGCCAGCAGGCAAACTAGCGGGGAATCCTACAATGAGCAGTTCTTC; CDR3aa: CASRQTSGESYNEQFF